The clone carrying this T cell receptor (beta chain) appeared a single time. These data belong to a study of blood T cell repertoires in COVID-19. In the authors' workflow: Using reference gene primer amplification, nucleated cell counts were estimated. Using immunoSEQ multiplex PCR, the repertoire was profiled, and TCRdb retains in-frame clones only, with some absent. V, J and clone size are those of that table, while D and trimming were read from the DNA. The table lists about 95,000 clones, 80% to 90% of them singletons. Seattle patients were enrolled during active infection and followed longitudinally. J gave up 2 bases and V 1 base, and 11 bases lay outside the gene matches. CDR3 size: 19 residues. Germline V gene data show CDR1 as MGHRA and CDR2 as YSYEKL.

The chain employs TRBV4-1 and TRBJ1-5, with 10 positions matching TRBD1. Sequencing input: peripheral blood. The clonotype comes from a man aged 50-60 years with COVID-19, enrolled during active disease. The CDR3, as DNA: TGCGCCAGCAGCCAAGCACCGGGACAGGGGAAATGGGGCAATCAGCCCCAGCATTTT. It codes for CASSQAPGQGKWGNQPQHF.